A single sample gave rise to the 22 T cell receptor beta chains below, sequenced in a study of graft-versus-host responses after intestinal transplantation. Sequencing used immunoSEQ multiplex PCR; TCRdb keeps in-frame clones, though not all of them. The sample has about 25,000 clones, 90% to 95% seen once. The sample in question was PBMCs, obtained 18 days after transplant. These receptors came from a human patient who received an intestinal transplant, so some T cells may come from the graft donor.

CDR3 in DNA: TGTGCCAGCAGCGCTAAGACGTGGGATACGCAGTATTTT. Amino acid sequence: CASSAKTWDTQYF. The chain couples TRBV9 to TRBJ2-3; no definite D call. Germline V gene sequence: CDR1 SGDLS, CDR2 YYNGEE. Trimming took off 3 bases at V and 6 bases at J, with 11 bases between the two ends. This CDR3 contains 13 residues. Full variable domain (missing parts from reference TRBV9 and TRBJ2-3): DSGVTQTPKHLITATGQRVTLRCSPRSGDLSVYWYQQSLDQGLQFLIQYYNGEERAKGNILERFSAQQFPDLHSELNLSSLELGDSALYFCASSAKTWDTQYFGPGTRLTVL.

The count of this clone is one. V usage is TRBV6-6 and J usage is TRBJ1-5; no firm D call. V gave up 0 bases and J gave up 8 bases, with 11 bases separating them. CDR1 is MNHNY and CDR2 is SVGAGI in the germline V gene (reference sequence). The CDR3 length is 14 residues. The CDR3 here is CASSYSGNAEPQHF. In DNA, the CDR3 is TGTGCCAGCAGTTACTCTGGAAACGCGGAGCCCCAGCATTTT.

The chain combines TRBV5-1 with TRBJ2-4; no reliable D call. The CDR3 contains 15 residues. The germline CDR1 and CDR2 sequences are SGHRS and YFSETQ. Trimming cost V 4 bases and J 0 bases, with 11 bases left between them. CDR3 residues: CASSRDPGAKNIQYF. The CDR3 region has the DNA TGCGCCAGCAGCCGCGACCCAGGAGCCAAAAACATTCAGTACTTC.

The chain couples TRBV6-5 to TRBJ1-2; 7 nucleotides line up with TRBD1. Germline assignment: CDR1 MNHEY and CDR2 SVGAGI. Trimming took 3 bases from V and 4 from J; bases not matched to a gene: 8. The length of the CDR3 is 15 residues. Here the CDR3 reads CASSYSRDSTYGYTF. CDR3 in DNA: TGTGCCAGCAGTTATTCCAGGGACAGCACCTATGGCTACACCTTC.

The chain is built from TRBV5-4 and TRBJ1-2, with D perhaps TRBD1 (6 bases). V was clipped by 1 base and J by 3 bases, with 19 bases between them. The CDR3 is 17 residues long. CDR1 and CDR2 from the germline V gene are SGHNT and YYREEE (reference sequence). The chain's CDR3 is CASSLSLVGGGDYGYTF. CDR3 in DNA: TGTGCCAGCAGCTTGTCTCTCGTTGGCGGGGGCGACTATGGCTACACCTTC.

The chain couples TRBV27 to TRBJ2-1; the D is unclear. The CDR3 contains 12 residues. The germline CDR1 and CDR2 sequences are MNHEY and SMNVEV (reference sequence). V was clipped by 2 bases and J by 9 bases, with 8 bases between them. DNA of the CDR3: TGTGCCAGCAGTTTAGGGGAATCTGAGCAGTTCTTC. Protein product: CASSLGESEQFF.

The chain recombines TRBV5-1 with TRBJ2-1, with 8 bases fitting TRBD1. There are 15 residues in the CDR3. Trimming at V came to 5 bases and at J to 4 bases, leaving 8 bases not matched to a gene. Germline-derived CDR1 and CDR2 are SGHRS and YFSETQ. CDR3 coding DNA: TGCGCCAGCAGGCCCCCGGGACAGGCATACAATGAGCAGTTCTTC. Amino acid sequence: CASRPPGQAYNEQFF.

V usage is TRBV7-9 and J usage is TRBJ2-3, with D perhaps TRBD2 (5 bases). This CDR3 has 19 amino acids. The germline CDR1 and CDR2 sequences are SEHNR and FQNEAQ (reference sequence). Between the trimmed V and J ends, which lost 5 bases and 0 bases, there was a span of 24 bases. In DNA, the CDR3 is TGTGCCAGCAGCCCCGGCCGAGCGGTACGGGGATCTAGCACAGATACGCAGTATTTT. Translated, it gives CASSPGRAVRGSSTDTQYF.

This chain links TRBV6-5 with TRBJ2-2; 8 bases fit TRBD2. CDR1 and CDR2 (germline): MNHEY, SVGAGI. V was clipped by 0 bases and J by 4 bases; unmatched bases: 1. The CDR3 is 15 residues long. In nucleotides, the CDR3 is TGTGCCAGCAGTTACTCCCGGGGGGGCACCGGGGAGCTGTTTTTT. Its protein is CASSYSRGGTGELFF.

This clone was seen a single time. This chain uses TRBV9 with TRBJ2-5, with D perhaps TRBD2 (5 bases). Germline V gene lookup returns CDR1 SGDLS and CDR2 YYNGEE. The CDR3 runs 15 residues. V lost 0 bases to trimming and J lost 1 base, with 10 bases between them. CDR3 amino acids: CASSVATGSQETQYF. As DNA, the CDR3 is TGTGCCAGCAGCGTAGCCACGGGGAGCCAAGAGACCCAGTACTTC.

The genes are TRBV2 and TRBJ1-2; TRBD1 agrees at 7 bases. The trim removed 6 bases at V and 2 bases at J, leaving 12 bases unmatched. CDR1 SNHLY and CDR2 FYNNEI come from the germline V gene. The CDR3 has 16 amino acids. DNA for the CDR3: TGTGCCAGCAGCGCCGGGACAGCAAGGCTAAACTATGGCTACACCTTC. This codes for CASSAGTARLNYGYTF.

As DNA, the CDR3 is TGTGCCAGTAGTGTGGCGGGGGCCTATTACGAGCAGTACTTC. Translation gives CASSVAGAYYEQYF. The chain carries TRBV11-2 and TRBJ2-7; TRBD2 is a possible D gene (7 bases). V was clipped by 9 bases and J by 4 bases, with 19 bases between them. This CDR3 contains 14 residues. Germline V CDR1 and CDR2: SGHAT, FQNNGV.

V and J are TRBV27 and TRBJ1-6; D not resolved. Germline V gene sequence: CDR1 MNHEY, CDR2 SMNVEV (reference sequence). This CDR3 is 18 amino acids long. Trimming stripped 0 bases from V and 10 bases from J, with 22 bases between. For the CDR3, the DNA is TGTGCCAGCAGTTTATCGAGTCACGGCAAGGGCAGCTCGTCACCCCTCCACTTT. Translating gives CASSLSSHGKGSSSPLHF.

V is TRBV10-3 and J is TRBJ1-1; tentative D call: TRBD1 (6 bases). V was trimmed by 6 bases and J by 11 bases, leaving 16 bases between them. Germline assignment: CDR1 ENHRY and CDR2 SYGVKD. This CDR3 comprises 12 residues. The CDR3 sequence is CAIREPGVEAFF. CDR3 in DNA: TGTGCCATCAGGGAACCAGGGGTTGAGGCTTTCTTT.

The chain employs TRBV7-9 and TRBJ2-5, with TRBD2 identical over 11 bases. Looked up from germline, CDR1 is SEHNR and CDR2 is FQNEAQ (reference sequence). J gave up 4 bases and V 1 base, and 11 bases lay outside the gene matches. There are 18 residues in the CDR3. The CDR3 sequence is CASSLGLAGIVRGETQYF. The CDR3 bases are TGTGCCAGCAGCTTAGGACTAGCGGGGATCGTCAGGGGAGAGACCCAGTACTTC.

The chain combines TRBV27 with TRBJ1-2; unclear D gene. V dropped 5 bases and J dropped 4 bases, with 23 bases sitting between them. The CDR3 loop spans 17 amino acids. From germline, CDR1 is MNHEY and CDR2 SMNVEV (reference sequence). CDR3 residues: CASSLRHLALSGYGYTF. CDR3 sequence (DNA): TGTGCCAGCAGTCTAAGACATCTGGCTCTATCAGGCTATGGCTACACCTTC.

The V and J genes are TRBV7-3 and TRBJ2-1; 14 bases are a match to TRBD2. V lost 5 bases, J lost 1 base, and 7 bases stayed unmatched. The V gene's germline CDR1 is SGHTA and CDR2 FQGTGA. The CDR3 is made up of 18 amino acids. CDR3 coding DNA: TGTGCCAGCAGCCCGACTAGCGGGGGGGCGATTTCCTACAATGAGCAGTTCTTC. Amino acids: CASSPTSGGAISYNEQFF. The variable domain in full, with the rest retrieved from reference TRBV7-3 and TRBJ2-1, is GAGVSQTPSNKVTEKGKYVELRCDPISGHTALYWYRQSLGQGPEFLIYFQGTGAADDSGLPNDRFFAVRPEGSVSTLKIQRTERGDSAVYLCASSPTSGGAISYNEQFFGPGTRLTVL.

The J gene is TRBJ2-1, the V gene TRBV4-1, with 9 bases lining up with TRBD1. CDR1 is MGHRA and CDR2 is YSYEKL in the germline V gene. J lost 6 bases, V lost 1 base, and 7 bases had no gene match. This CDR3 is built from 16 residues. CDR3 in amino acids: CASSQGPGQGINEQFF. The CDR3 DNA follows: TGCGCCAGCAGCCAAGGCCCGGGACAGGGTATCAATGAGCAGTTCTTC.

This sequence joins TRBV29-1 and TRBJ1-1; TRBD1 might be the D (6 bases). The CDR3 runs to 13 residues. Trimming stripped 4 bases from V and 4 bases from J, with 13 bases between. The germline CDR1 and CDR2 sequences are SQVTM and ANQGSEA. CDR3 sequence: CSVGEGGRTEAFF. The CDR3 DNA reads TGCAGCGTTGGTGAGGGGGGGCGCACTGAAGCTTTCTTT.

This clone was detected a few times. This sequence joins TRBV19 and TRBJ1-2; 7 bases are shared with TRBD1. V was clipped by 7 bases and J by 2 bases; unmatched bases: 10. Germline V gives CDR1 LNHDA, CDR2 SQIVND (reference sequence). CDR3 length: 15 amino acids. The CDR3 sequence: CASTTGDTGNYGYTF. The CDR3 nucleotides read TGTGCCAGTACTACAGGGGATACAGGGAACTATGGCTACACCTTC.

This clone showed up just once. The chain combines TRBV5-8 with TRBJ2-3; either TRBD1 or TRBD2 may supply D (7 bases each). CDR3 size: 16 residues. The V and J ends lost 0 bases and 4 bases respectively, with 15 bases between them. Germline V CDR1 and CDR2: SGHTS, YDEGEE. The CDR3 loop reads CASSLAGGGPADTQYF. For the CDR3, the DNA is TGTGCCAGCAGCTTGGCAGGGGGGGGCCCCGCAGATACGCAGTATTTT. Complete variable domain (other parts from reference TRBV5-8 and TRBJ2-3): EAGVTQSPTHLIKTRGQQATLRCSPISGHTSVYWYQQALGLGLQFLLWYDEGEERNRGNFPPRFSGRQFPNYSSELNVNALELEDSALYLCASSLAGGGPADTQYFGPGTRLTVL.

The J gene is TRBJ2-3, the V gene TRBV2; D is uncertain. This CDR3 region has 12 residues. Trimming shortened V by 5 bases and J by 3 bases, and 6 bases separated the two germline ends. Germline lookup yields CDR1 SNHLY and CDR2 FYNNEI. This chain's CDR3 is CASSFGTDTQYF. CDR3 nucleotide sequence: TGTGCCAGCAGTTTCGGGACAGATACGCAGTATTTT.